This TCR beta chain emerged from a study of blood T cells in healthy people across ages. This clonotype was seen more than once but under ten times. Sample-barcoded 5' priming and a J-beta primer mix drove a second PCR of roughly 7 to 11 cycles. TCRdb analysed the 5' RACE reads with MiXCR anew, one entry per CDR3 protein. The sample has 600,000 to 1,000,000 distinct CDR3 sequences; roughly 50% are singletons. The sequence was collected from a man aged 25-45 years in good health. The sample comprised blood.

The CDR3 is CSASPSGGADTQYF. The CDR3 DNA is TGCAGTGCTAGCCCTAGCGGGGGGGCAGATACGCAGTATTTT. The chain links TRBV20-1 to TRBJ2-3, with 12 bases matching TRBD2. Germline CDR1 is DFQATT and CDR2 is SNEGSKA (reference sequence). V shed 3 bases and J 4 bases; nucleotides not matched to a gene: 2. CDR3 length: 14 amino acids.